A single sample gave rise to the 28 T cell receptor beta chains below, sequenced in a study of T-cell memory formation after mild COVID-19. TCRdb passed the 5' RACE reads through MiXCR, listing each CDR3 protein once. The repertoire holds 350,000 to 500,000 distinct CDR3 sequences, with around a quarter as singletons. Material: PBMCs or a T cell subset sorted from them (not recorded which). Every receptor here comes from an adult woman who had mild COVID-19 (a few samples of this study predate the infection). Cell type and time point are not known.

This clonotype has a handful of counts. V gene TRBV4-3 combines with J gene TRBJ2-7; the D is unclear. This CDR3 region has 14 residues. The V gene lost 1 base and the J gene lost 2 bases, with 9 bases spanning the gap. Looked up from germline, CDR1 is LGHNA and CDR2 is YSLEER. The CDR3 spells CASSQVGEAYEQYF. The CDR3 coding sequence is TGCGCCAGCAGCCAAGTCGGAGAAGCCTACGAGCAGTACTTC.

This chain connects TRBV4-2 to TRBJ1-1; D ambiguous. Trimming shortened V by 0 bases and J by 8 bases, and 16 bases separated the two germline ends. Germline V gene lookup returns CDR1 LGHNA and CDR2 YNFKEQ. The CDR3 has 15 amino acids. CDR3 coding DNA: TGTGCCAGCAGCCAAGATCTCGACGGCCGCGAGGAAGCTTTCTTT. It encodes CASSQDLDGREEAFF.

This clonotype showed up many times. The chain couples TRBV4-3 to TRBJ1-2; D unclear. The V end was cut by 4 bases, the J end by 5 bases, with 17 bases between. The germline gives CDR1 LGHNA, CDR2 YSLEER. This CDR3 region has 15 residues. The CDR3 nucleotides read TGCGCCAGCAGCCCAAGCGGCGCGTTTTATTATGGCTACACCTTC. It encodes CASSPSGAFYYGYTF.

This chain links TRBV30 with TRBJ2-7; D perhaps matches TRBD1 (5 bases). V was pared by 4 bases and J by 4 bases, with 11 bases between. CDR3 length: 12 residues. Germline CDR1 reads GTSNPN; CDR2 reads SVGIG (reference sequence). The CDR3 region is CAWTPRVYEQYF. CDR3 nucleotides: TGTGCCTGGACTCCCAGGGTTTACGAGCAGTACTTC.

This clonotype was observed many times. CDR3 protein: CASSFGLNTEAFF. The CDR3, as DNA: TGTGCCAGCAGTTTCGGGTTGAACACTGAAGCTTTCTTT. The chain joins TRBV12-3 or TRBV12-4 to TRBJ1-1; D not certain. This CDR3 has 13 residues. Trimming stripped 3 bases from V and 0 bases from J, with 5 bases between.

This clonotype has more than one count but fewer than ten. This chain joins TRBV6-1 and TRBJ1-5, with TRBD1 matching 7 bases. V lost 8 bases and J lost 6; bases outside the gene matches: 7. The CDR3 consists of 13 residues. The germline gives CDR1 MNHNS, CDR2 SASEGT. CDR3 nucleotide sequence: TGTGCCAGCTCCGACAGGGAGGCTCAGCCCCAGCATTTT. Its protein is CASSDREAQPQHF.

The chain recombines TRBV20-1 with TRBJ2-1; 11 nucleotides match TRBD2. CDR3 length equals 15 residues. CDR1 is DFQATT and CDR2 is SNEGSKA in the germline V gene (reference sequence). V dropped 4 bases and J dropped 10; count of bases not matched to a gene: 12. DNA for the CDR3: TGCAGTGCTACCGGAGTACGGACTAGCGGGCGGGAGCAGTTCTTC. It is translated as CSATGVRTSGREQFF.

This chain uses TRBV10-3 with TRBJ2-5; D gene unclear. The germline CDR1 and CDR2 sequences are ENHRY and SYGVKD. Trimming removed 4 bases from V and 5 bases from J, with 17 bases in between. This CDR3 has 15 residues. The CDR3 protein is CAISGGDTVWETQYF. CDR3 coding DNA: TGTGCCATCAGTGGAGGCGATACAGTCTGGGAGACCCAGTACTTC.

The table lists this clonotype with a few counts. The rearrangement uses TRBV7-9 and TRBJ2-3; 7 nucleotides match TRBD2. This CDR3 comprises 16 residues. J gave up 2 bases and V 5 bases, and 10 bases lay outside the gene matches. The germline V gene has CDR1 SEHNR and CDR2 FQNEAQ (reference sequence). CDR3 sequence (DNA): TGTGCCAGCAGCCAGATAGCGGGTGGGCACACAGATACGCAGTATTTT. This gives the protein CASSQIAGGHTDTQYF. The whole variable domain, filled in from reference TRBV7-9 and TRBJ2-3, reads DTGVSQNPRHKITKRGQNVTFRCDPISEHNRLYWYRQTLGQGPEFLTYFQNEAQLEKSRLLSDRFSAERPKGSFSTLEIQRTEQGDSAMYLCASSQIAGGHTDTQYFGPGTRLTVL.

This chain connects TRBV25-1 to TRBJ1-2; a possible D gene is TRBD1 (5 bases). Per the germline V gene, CDR1 is MGHDK and CDR2 is SYGVNS. This CDR3 has 14 amino acids. Trimming cost V 1 base and J 5 bases, with 11 bases left between them. CDR3 in amino acids: CASSESGGVYGYTF. CDR3 nucleotide sequence: TGTGCCAGCAGTGAATCTGGGGGAGTGTATGGCTACACCTTC.

This clonotype was detected ten times or more. The chain recombines TRBV14 with TRBJ1-2, with a possible D match to TRBD1 (5 bases). Trimming shortened V by 4 bases and J by 8 bases, and 14 bases separated the two germline ends. The CDR3 length is 13 residues. The V gene's germline CDR1 is SGHDN and CDR2 FVKESK. As DNA, the CDR3 is TGTGCCAGCAGCCCCGGGGTTAGGGGCGGCTACACCTTC. It codes for CASSPGVRGGYTF.

CDR3 bases: TGCAGTGCTAGACTAGTCGGCGCGGATACGCAGTATTTT. Encoded protein: CSARLVGADTQYF. The V call is TRBV20-1, the J call TRBJ2-3; D not resolved. The CDR3 is 13 amino acids. V shed 2 bases and J shed 6 bases, with 12 bases lying between them. Germline values: CDR1 DFQATT, CDR2 SNEGSKA (reference sequence).

The chain carries TRBV3-1 and TRBJ2-2, with unresolved D. CDR3 size: 14 residues. Germline V CDR1 and CDR2: LGHDT, YNNKEL (reference sequence). V lost 1 base to trimming and J lost 7 bases, with 10 bases between them. In DNA form, the CDR3 reads TGTGCCAGCAGCCAAGGCAGCAGTAGCGGGGAGCTGTTTTTT. As protein: CASSQGSSSGELFF.

In its sample, this clonotype was seen a few times. The chain has TRBV7-2 and TRBJ1-3; no firm D call. The germline gives CDR1 SGHTA, CDR2 FQGNSA. The CDR3 totals 15 residues. The V end was cut by 5 bases, the J end by 0 bases, with 11 bases between. The chain's CDR3 is CASSPFGGSGNTIYF. CDR3 sequence (DNA): TGTGCCAGCAGCCCTTTCGGAGGCTCTGGAAACACCATATATTTT.

In its sample, this clonotype was seen a few times. The genes are TRBV5-1 and TRBJ1-2, with D perhaps matching TRBD1 (6 bases). Per the germline V gene, CDR1 is SGHRS and CDR2 is YFSETQ. CDR3 length: 13 amino acids. V lost 4 bases to trimming and J lost 8 bases, with 15 bases between them. This chain's CDR3 is CASSGAGTMGYTF. In DNA form, the CDR3 reads TGCGCCAGCAGCGGAGCCGGGACAATGGGCTACACCTTC.

The rearrangement joins TRBV24-1 to TRBJ1-1; the D gene is possibly TRBD1 (6 bases). Trimming stripped 2 bases from V and 8 bases from J, with 11 bases between. The CDR3 runs 13 residues. CDR1 and CDR2 from the germline V gene are KGHDR and SFDVKD. CDR3 sequence reads: CATSDSGRGEAFF. CDR3 DNA: TGTGCCACCAGTGATTCCGGGAGGGGGGAAGCTTTCTTT.

The genes are TRBV7-9 and TRBJ2-4; D is perhaps TRBD2 (5 bases). The V end lost 11 bases, the J end lost 1 base, and 21 bases lay between the germline ends. Looked up from germline, CDR1 is SEHNR and CDR2 is FQNEAQ (reference sequence). The CDR3 consists of 16 residues. The DNA of the CDR3 is TGTGCCTCCTCACTTGGGAGCCTCTTCGCCAAAAACATTCAGTACTTC. Translated: CASSLGSLFAKNIQYF.

This chain joins TRBV12-3 or TRBV12-4 and TRBJ2-3; TRBD2 is a possible D gene (5 bases). The length of the CDR3 is 15 residues. Trimming took off 1 base at V and 5 bases at J, with 13 bases between the two ends. The chain's CDR3 is CASSLEGEVRDTQYF. CDR3 DNA: TGTGCCAGCAGTTTAGAGGGAGAAGTCCGAGATACGCAGTATTTT.

In its sample, this clonotype was seen many times. The genes are TRBV20-1 and TRBJ1-1; no definite D call. The CDR3 is 13 residues long. Trimming pared 0 bases from V and 3 bases from J, leaving 8 bases between. CDR1 and CDR2 (germline): DFQATT, SNEGSKA (reference sequence). The CDR3 protein is CSARDPRDTEAFF. The CDR3 nucleotides are TGCAGTGCTAGAGACCCGAGGGACACTGAAGCTTTCTTT.

The chain couples TRBV9 to TRBJ2-1, with TRBD2 identical over 11 bases. Trimming took 3 bases from V and 4 from J; bases not matched to a gene: 9. CDR1 and CDR2 (germline): SGDLS, YYNGEE. The CDR3 consists of 17 residues. In DNA form, the CDR3 reads TGTGCCAGCAGCGCCACGGGACTAGCGGCCTCATACAATGAGCAGTTCTTC. Translation gives CASSATGLAASYNEQFF. The full variable domain, completed using reference TRBV9 and TRBJ2-1, is DSGVTQTPKHLITATGQRVTLRCSPRSGDLSVYWYQQSLDQGLQFLIQYYNGEERAKGNILERFSAQQFPDLHSELNLSSLELGDSALYFCASSATGLAASYNEQFFGPGTRLTVL.

The chain has TRBV7-9 and TRBJ2-7; TRBD2 matches at 7 bases. Unmatched junction bases numbered 8, after V lost 1 base and J lost 5 bases. This CDR3 region has 15 residues. The V gene's germline CDR1 is SEHNR and CDR2 FQNEAQ (reference sequence). CDR3 nucleotides: TGTGCCAGCAGCTTAGTAGGCGGGAGCGGCGACGAGCAGTACTTC. This translates into CASSLVGGSGDEQYF.

This clonotype has more than one count but fewer than ten. This chain uses TRBV12-3 or TRBV12-4 with TRBJ1-1, with a tentative D call TRBD1 (5 bases). The length of the CDR3 is 13 residues. Trimming left V 6 bases short and J 4 bases short, with 12 bases between. The CDR3 loop reads CASRPGTATEAFF. The CDR3 region has the DNA TGTGCCAGCAGACCCGGGACCGCCACTGAAGCTTTCTTT.

This clonotype was seen only a few times. The rearrangement uses TRBV5-6 and TRBJ2-1, with 7 bases aligning to TRBD1. This CDR3 has 15 amino acids. Germline trimming cut 4 bases from V and 3 bases from J; bases unmatched to any gene: 7. Germline V gives CDR1 SGHDT, CDR2 YYEEEE. The CDR3 DNA reads as TGTGCCAGCAGCCCGACAGGGTGGGGCTACAATGAGCAGTTCTTC. It codes for CASSPTGWGYNEQFF.

The chain is built from TRBV12-3 or TRBV12-4 and TRBJ1-5, with a possible D match to TRBD1 (5 bases). V lost 4 bases and J 0 bases, leaving 10 bases between the germline ends. The CDR3 has 15 residues. This CDR3 reads CASSSSGRSNQPQHF. Here the CDR3 DNA reads TGTGCCAGCAGTTCATCAGGGCGTAGCAATCAGCCCCAGCATTTT.

The genes are TRBV20-1 and TRBJ2-1; TRBD1 is a possible D gene (5 bases). The CDR3 spans 14 residues. CDR1 DFQATT and CDR2 SNEGSKA come from the germline V gene (reference sequence). V was pared by 3 bases and J by 8 bases, with 17 bases between. The CDR3 sequence is CSARLGALIDEQFF. In DNA form, the CDR3 reads TGCAGTGCTAGGCTAGGGGCGTTGATTGATGAGCAGTTCTTC.

Only one count was recorded for this clonotype. The J gene is TRBJ2-1, the V gene TRBV4-1, with D uncertain. Germline values: CDR1 MGHRA, CDR2 YSYEKL. The CDR3 covers 15 residues. The V end was cut by 7 bases, the J end by 9 bases, with 22 bases between. The chain's CDR3 is CASKGFAVAASEQFF. The CDR3 bases are TGCGCCAGCAAAGGGTTCGCAGTTGCAGCATCTGAGCAGTTCTTC.

This clonotype showed up just a few times. This chain joins TRBV10-3 and TRBJ1-4; tentatively, D is TRBD1 (5 bases). Trimming removed 0 bases at V and 4 bases at J, with 9 bases between. The CDR3 extends over 15 amino acids. Germline V gives CDR1 ENHRY, CDR2 SYGVKD. The CDR3 is CAISESGVSNEKLFF. The CDR3 coding sequence is TGTGCCATCAGTGAGTCGGGGGTCAGTAATGAAAAACTGTTTTTT.

This clonotype was observed at least ten times. The chain links TRBV29-1 to TRBJ2-7, with D unresolved. The V end was cut by 4 bases, the J end by 0 bases, with 7 bases between. This CDR3 has 12 amino acids. CDR1 SQVTM and CDR2 ANQGSEA come from the germline V gene. This chain's CDR3 is CSVGRSSYEQYF. DNA of the CDR3: TGCAGCGTTGGCAGGAGCTCCTACGAGCAGTACTTC.